The 27 T cell receptor beta chains presented below share a single source sample, sequenced in a study of blood T cell repertoires in COVID-19. Measured with immunoSEQ multiplex PCR; TCRdb has only the in-frame clones, and not every one. In the table there are about 120,000 clones, roughly 87% of which are singletons. Sequenced input: peripheral blood. Receptors were obtained from a man older than 75 with active or convalescent COVID-19.

The rearrangement uses TRBV2 and TRBJ2-5; weak D call: TRBD2 (6 bases). The germline V gene encodes CDR1 SNHLY and CDR2 FYNNEI. With 7 bases removed from V and 5 bases from J, the gap between germline ends came to 11 bases. The CDR3 is 12 residues long. The CDR3 DNA reads as TGTGCCAGCAACGGGAGCCCCGAGACCCAGTACTTC. Its protein is CASNGSPETQYF.

In the case of this clone: The same CDR3 is also encoded by other DNA sequences in this sample. The chain carries TRBV5-1 and TRBJ2-5; 8 bases are a match to TRBD1. This CDR3 has 14 amino acids. Germline lookup yields CDR1 SGHRS and CDR2 YFSETQ. V gave up 4 bases and J gave up 5 bases; unmatched junction bases: 7. CDR3 bases: TGCGCCAGCAGCCTAGGACAGGGCGGGGAGACCCAGTACTTC. Translated, it gives CASSLGQGGETQYF.

V is TRBV6-5 and J is TRBJ1-4; D call uncertain. The CDR3 runs 14 residues. Trimming removed 7 bases at V and 3 bases at J, with 12 bases between. Per germline, CDR1 MNHEY and CDR2 SVGAGI. As DNA, the CDR3 is TGTGCCAGCAAGAACTCGGGTGCTAATGAAAAACTGTTTTTT. Translated, it gives CASKNSGANEKLFF.

The genes are TRBV24-1 and TRBJ2-7; 8 nucleotides line up with TRBD1. After removal of 4 bases from V and 5 bases from J, the junction contained 9 bases not matched to a gene. Germline V gene data show CDR1 as KGHDR and CDR2 as SFDVKD. This CDR3 is built from 15 residues. CDR3 DNA: TGTGCCACCAGTGACGCCGGGACAGGAGTCAACGAGCAGTACTTC. Encoded protein: CATSDAGTGVNEQYF.

The chain couples TRBV4-2 to TRBJ2-3; 12 nucleotides agree with TRBD2. The V gene's germline CDR1 is LGHNA and CDR2 YNFKEQ. Unmatched junction bases numbered 10, after V lost 2 bases and J lost 4 bases. This CDR3 is 18 amino acids long. Written as DNA, the CDR3 is TGTGCCAGCAGCCAACCTAAGCGGACTAGCGGGACATCAGATACGCAGTATTTT. Translation gives CASSQPKRTSGTSDTQYF.

The chain combines TRBV7-8 with TRBJ1-5; 9 positions agree with TRBD1. Per germline, CDR1 SGHVS and CDR2 FQNEAQ. The CDR3 is 16 residues long. V gave up 3 bases and J gave up 4 bases; unmatched junction bases: 7. CDR3 sequence (DNA): TGTGCCAGCAGCTTGGGGGGACAGGGAGTAAATCAGCCCCAGCATTTT. Translating gives CASSLGGQGVNQPQHF. Full variable domain (outside the CDR3, taken from reference TRBV7-8 and TRBJ1-5): GAGVSQSPRYKVAKRGQDVALRCDPISGHVSLFWYQQALGQGPEFLTYFQNEAQLDKSGLPSDRFFAERPEGSVSTLKIQRTQQEDSAVYLCASSLGGQGVNQPQHFGDGTRLSIL.

V and J are TRBV19 and TRBJ2-7, with 9 bases fitting TRBD1. With 5 bases clipped from V and 2 bases from J, the junction kept 7 bases outside the gene matches. The CDR3 runs to 15 residues. CDR1 LNHDA and CDR2 SQIVND come from the germline V gene (reference sequence). The CDR3 is CASSAGTGWAYEQYF. CDR3 sequence (DNA): TGTGCCAGTAGTGCCGGGACAGGGTGGGCCTACGAGCAGTACTTC.

The CDR3 reads CASSLGRGINEKLFF. For the CDR3, the DNA is TGTGCCAGCAGCTTGGGCAGGGGAATAAATGAAAAACTGTTTTTT. The rearrangement uses TRBV5-8 and TRBJ1-4, with D possibly TRBD1 on 6 matching bases. CDR1 is SGHTS, CDR2 YDEGEE, per germline. The germline V and J ends were trimmed by 0 bases and 5 bases, with 11 bases remaining between them. The CDR3 is 15 residues long.

The genes are TRBV21-1 and TRBJ1-2; TRBD1, the table's D call, was not compared with the DNA. TRBV21-1 is listed as a pseudogene. The CDR3 is 16 amino acids. The CDR3 region has the DNA TGTGCCAGCAGCAAAGGAGTGGCCACAGCTAACTATGGCTACACCTTC. Its protein product is CASSKGVATANYGYTF.

The chain joins TRBV19 to TRBJ1-2, with D maybe TRBD1 (5 bases). V was cut by 11 bases and J by 3 bases, with 16 bases left in between. In germline, CDR1 is LNHDA, CDR2 SQIVND (reference sequence). The CDR3 extends over 13 amino acids. Here the CDR3 DNA reads TGTGCCGGGTCGCAGGAGGGGCACTATGGCTACACCTTC. The encoded protein is CAGSQEGHYGYTF.

This clone was counted a few times. The chain employs TRBV7-9 and TRBJ1-5, with 9 bases that match TRBD1. Germline V gene sequence: CDR1 SEHNR, CDR2 FQNEAQ (reference sequence). V dropped 5 bases and J dropped 3; count of bases not matched to a gene: 5. This CDR3 is built from 15 residues. CDR3 sequence: CASSPWTGDNQPQHF. CDR3 in DNA: TGTGCCAGCAGCCCCTGGACAGGGGACAATCAGCCCCAGCATTTT.

The V gene is TRBV6-2 or TRBV6-3, the J gene TRBJ2-7; 9 bases align to TRBD2. The germline gives CDR1 MNHEY, CDR2 SVGEGT. This CDR3 comprises 16 residues. Unmatched junction bases numbered 20, after V lost 4 bases and J lost 13 bases. CDR3 bases: TGTGCCAGCAGTTTTCCGGGACTAGCTCCAAAGGTAATAGGATACTTC. It is translated as CASSFPGLAPKVIGYF.

V and J are TRBV7-2 and TRBJ2-5; TRBD2 matches at 12 bases. V lost 7 bases to trimming and J lost 5 bases; unmatched junction nucleotides: 8. Germline CDR1 and CDR2: SGHTA and FQGNSA. The CDR3 runs to 15 residues. For the CDR3, the DNA is TGTGCCAGCATTCATACTAGCGGGAGGTCCGAGACCCAGTACTTC. Translating it yields CASIHTSGRSETQYF.

CDR3 coding DNA: TGTGCCACCAGCATTGGACAGAACCAAGAGACCCAGTACTTC. Translation: CATSIGQNQETQYF. The V call is TRBV15, the J call TRBJ2-5, with D maybe TRBD1 (6 bases). Trimming took off 4 bases at V and 0 bases at J, with 9 bases between the two ends. The CDR3 has 14 amino acids. The germline V gene has CDR1 LNHNV and CDR2 YYDKDF (reference sequence).

The rearrangement links TRBV24-1 to TRBJ1-5; the D is unclear. Trimming took off 3 bases at V and 7 bases at J, with 6 bases between the two ends. Germline CDR1 KGHDR, CDR2 SFDVKD. The CDR3 consists of 12 residues. The CDR3 DNA sequence: TGTGCCACCAGTGATCGAGGACAGCCCCAGCATTTT. Protein: CATSDRGQPQHF.

V usage is TRBV7-9 and J usage is TRBJ1-6; D might be TRBD1 (6 bases). Germline CDR1 and CDR2: SEHNR and FQNEAQ (reference sequence). Trimming pared 6 bases from V and 9 bases from J, leaving 15 bases between. The CDR3 is 14 amino acids. This CDR3 is CASRKQGDGSPLHF. CDR3 DNA sequence: TGTGCCAGCAGGAAACAGGGTGATGGTTCACCCCTCCACTTT. The entire variable domain, with the rest obtained from reference TRBV7-9 and TRBJ1-6, is as follows: DTGVSQNPRHKITKRGQNVTFRCDPISEHNRLYWYRQTLGQGPEFLTYFQNEAQLEKSRLLSDRFSAERPKGSFSTLEIQRTEQGDSAMYLCASRKQGDGSPLHFGNGTRLTVT.

In this sample, this clone turned up a few times. The J gene is TRBJ2-7, the V gene TRBV3-1 (or the pseudogene TRBV3-2), with TRBD2 matching over 7 bases. Germline CDR1 reads LGHDT; CDR2 reads YNNKEL (reference sequence). The trim removed 1 base at V and 0 bases at J, leaving 3 bases unmatched. This CDR3 contains 15 residues. Here the CDR3 DNA reads TGTGCCAGCAGCCAAGGGACTAGGAGCTCCTACGAGCAGTACTTC. Translated: CASSQGTRSSYEQYF.

This rearrangement joins TRBV3-1 (or the pseudogene TRBV3-2) to TRBJ2-7; TRBD2 might be the D (6 bases). CDR1 is LGHDT and CDR2 is YNNKEL in the germline V gene (reference sequence). The CDR3 length is 15 residues. V lost 1 base, J lost 0 bases, and 10 bases lay in between. The CDR3 protein is CASSQAGDPSYEQYF. The CDR3 DNA reads as TGTGCCAGCAGCCAAGCGGGGGACCCCTCCTACGAGCAGTACTTC.

As DNA, the CDR3 is TGTGCCAGTAGGAGACAGGGTGGTGGCTACACCTTC. It codes for CASRRQGGGYTF. The V call is TRBV19, the J call TRBJ1-2, with TRBD1 matching over 7 bases. From germline, CDR1 is LNHDA and CDR2 SQIVND (reference sequence). V gave up 6 bases and J gave up 7 bases; unmatched junction bases: 5. This CDR3 has 12 residues.

The chain couples TRBV25-1 to TRBJ2-5; a weak D match, TRBD1 (5 bases). The V and J ends lost 5 bases and 5 bases respectively, with 18 bases between them. This CDR3 spans 15 amino acids. Germline V CDR1 and CDR2: MGHDK, SYGVNS. The CDR3 is CASSRGHSSLETQYF. In DNA, the CDR3 is TGTGCCAGCAGTCGCGGACATTCTTCCCTGGAGACCCAGTACTTC.

In its sample, this clone was seen once. The chain couples TRBV18 to TRBJ2-7, with 7 bases fitting TRBD1. The CDR3 sequence is 15 residues long. V lost 3 bases and J lost 0; bases outside the gene matches: 5. From germline, CDR1 is KGHSH and CDR2 LQKENI. Here the CDR3 reads CASSPGQVSSYEQYF. The CDR3 DNA follows: TGTGCCAGCTCACCCGGACAGGTCAGCTCCTACGAGCAGTACTTC.

The V and J genes are TRBV4-1 and TRBJ2-1; 10 bases map to TRBD1. Germline V CDR1 and CDR2: MGHRA, YSYEKL. V lost 4 bases to trimming and J lost 4 bases; unmatched junction nucleotides: 7. The CDR3 extends over 16 amino acids. DNA for the CDR3: TGCGCCAGCAGCCGACAATGGGACAGGGGTTACAATGAGCAGTTCTTC. This translates into CASSRQWDRGYNEQFF.

J is TRBJ2-6 and V is TRBV6-6; no clear D gene. Looked up from germline, CDR1 is MNHNY and CDR2 is SVGAGI (reference sequence). CDR3 size: 14 residues. V lost 2 bases and J lost 0, with 2 bases in between. The CDR3 is CASSYRSGANVLTF. The CDR3, as DNA: TGTGCCAGCAGTTACCGCTCTGGGGCCAACGTCCTGACTTTC.

This chain joins TRBV19 and TRBJ1-5, with TRBD1 as a possible D gene (5 bases). Looked up from germline, CDR1 is LNHDA and CDR2 is SQIVND (reference sequence). Trimming stripped 7 bases from V and 3 bases from J, with 19 bases between. The CDR3 runs to 16 residues. The CDR3 spells CASKGRETEVNQPQHF. As DNA, the CDR3 is TGTGCCAGTAAAGGACGGGAGACAGAAGTCAATCAGCCCCAGCATTTT.

The chain has TRBV10-3 and TRBJ2-2; 9 nucleotides line up with TRBD2. Germline V lookup: CDR1 ENHRY, CDR2 SYGVKD. The CDR3 runs to 15 residues. Losses at the gene ends were 2 bases for V and 6 bases for J; bases not matched to a gene: 4. The chain's CDR3 is CAISEGREGPGELFF. The CDR3 DNA is TGTGCCATCAGTGAGGGGCGGGAGGGCCCCGGGGAGCTGTTTTTT.

This rearrangement joins TRBV4-1 to TRBJ2-7, with D uncertain. Per germline, CDR1 MGHRA and CDR2 YSYEKL. There are 13 residues in the CDR3. The V end was cut by 1 base, the J end by 3 bases, with 7 bases between. Here the CDR3 DNA reads TGCGCCAGCAGCCAAGGGGCCTTCTACGAGCAGTACTTC. Amino acids: CASSQGAFYEQYF.

CDR3 residues: CASSKGTSEQETQYF. CDR3 nucleotides: TGCGCCAGCAGCAAGGGTACTAGCGAGCAAGAGACCCAGTACTTC. This chain connects TRBV4-1 to TRBJ2-5; 7 nucleotides line up with TRBD2. From germline, CDR1 is MGHRA and CDR2 YSYEKL. The CDR3 has 15 residues. Trimming at V came to 5 bases and at J to 2 bases, leaving 8 bases not matched to a gene.